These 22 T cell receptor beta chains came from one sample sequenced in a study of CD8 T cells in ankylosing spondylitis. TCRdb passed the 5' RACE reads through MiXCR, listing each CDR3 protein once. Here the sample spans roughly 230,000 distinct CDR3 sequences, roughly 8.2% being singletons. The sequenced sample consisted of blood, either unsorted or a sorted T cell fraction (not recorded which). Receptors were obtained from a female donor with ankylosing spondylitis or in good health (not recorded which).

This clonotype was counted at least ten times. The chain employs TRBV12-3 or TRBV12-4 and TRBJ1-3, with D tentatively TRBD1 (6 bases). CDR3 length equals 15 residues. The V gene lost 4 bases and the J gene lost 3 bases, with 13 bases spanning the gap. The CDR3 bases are TGTGCCAGCAGTTCGGGGGCGATCCTTGGAAACACCATATATTTT. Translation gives CASSSGAILGNTIYF.

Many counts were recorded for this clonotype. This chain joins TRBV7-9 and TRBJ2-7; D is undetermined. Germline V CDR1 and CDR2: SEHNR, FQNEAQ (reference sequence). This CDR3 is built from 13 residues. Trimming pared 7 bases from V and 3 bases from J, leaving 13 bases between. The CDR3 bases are TGTGCCAGCACCCGAGGAGCATACTACGAGCAGTACTTC. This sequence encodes CASTRGAYYEQYF.

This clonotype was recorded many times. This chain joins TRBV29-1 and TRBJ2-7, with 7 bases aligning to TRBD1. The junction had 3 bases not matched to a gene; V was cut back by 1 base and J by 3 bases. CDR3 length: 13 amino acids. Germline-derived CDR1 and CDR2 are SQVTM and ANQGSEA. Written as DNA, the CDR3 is TGCAGCGTTGAAGCTCCAGGGGGCTACGAGCAGTACTTC. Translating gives CSVEAPGGYEQYF.

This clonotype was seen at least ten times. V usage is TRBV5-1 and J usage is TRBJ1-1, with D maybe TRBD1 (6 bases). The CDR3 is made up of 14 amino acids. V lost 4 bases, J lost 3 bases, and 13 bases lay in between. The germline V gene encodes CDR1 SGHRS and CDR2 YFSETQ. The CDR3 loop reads CASSGSGVDTEAFF. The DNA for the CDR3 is TGCGCCAGCAGCGGATCAGGGGTGGACACTGAAGCTTTCTTT. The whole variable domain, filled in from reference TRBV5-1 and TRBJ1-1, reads KAGVTQTPRYLIKTRGQQVTLSCSPISGHRSVSWYQQTPGQGLQFLFEYFSETQRNKGNFPGRFSGRQFSNSRSEMNVSTLELGDSALYLCASSGSGVDTEAFFGQGTRLTVV.

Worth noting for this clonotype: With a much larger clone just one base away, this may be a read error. CDR3 protein: CVTSRTADTQYF. The CDR3, as DNA: TGTGTCACCAGCAGGACCGCCGATACGCAGTATTTT. The chain joins TRBV15 to TRBJ2-3; D is unclear. This CDR3 region has 12 residues. The germline V gene encodes CDR1 LNHNV and CDR2 YYDKDF (reference sequence).

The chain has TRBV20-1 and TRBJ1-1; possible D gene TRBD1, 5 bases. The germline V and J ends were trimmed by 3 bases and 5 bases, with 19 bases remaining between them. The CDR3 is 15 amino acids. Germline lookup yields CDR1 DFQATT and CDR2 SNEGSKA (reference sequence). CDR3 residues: CSASGSRQGVTEAFF. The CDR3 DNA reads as TGCAGTGCTAGCGGGTCCCGCCAGGGAGTAACTGAAGCTTTCTTT.

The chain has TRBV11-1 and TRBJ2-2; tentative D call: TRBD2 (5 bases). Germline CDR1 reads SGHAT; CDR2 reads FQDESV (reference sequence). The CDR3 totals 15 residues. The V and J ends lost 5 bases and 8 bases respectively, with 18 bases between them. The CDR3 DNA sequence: TGTGCCAGCAGCCCCCCCGGCCTGCGGGCAGGGGAGCTGTTTTTT. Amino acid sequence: CASSPPGLRAGELFF.

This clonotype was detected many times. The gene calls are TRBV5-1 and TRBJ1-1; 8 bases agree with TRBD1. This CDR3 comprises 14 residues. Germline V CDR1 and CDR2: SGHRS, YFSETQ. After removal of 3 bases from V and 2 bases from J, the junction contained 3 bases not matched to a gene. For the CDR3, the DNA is TGCGCCAGCAGCTCGACAGGGGTCAACACTGAAGCTTTCTTT. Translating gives CASSSTGVNTEAFF. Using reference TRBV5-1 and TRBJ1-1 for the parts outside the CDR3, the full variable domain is KAGVTQTPRYLIKTRGQQVTLSCSPISGHRSVSWYQQTPGQGLQFLFEYFSETQRNKGNFPGRFSGRQFSNSRSEMNVSTLELGDSALYLCASSSTGVNTEAFFGQGTRLTVV.

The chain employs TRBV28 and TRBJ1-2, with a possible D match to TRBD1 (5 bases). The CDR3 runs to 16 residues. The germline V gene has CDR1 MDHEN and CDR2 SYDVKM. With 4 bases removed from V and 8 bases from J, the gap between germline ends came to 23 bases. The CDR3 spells CASSSGHNGGIGGYTF. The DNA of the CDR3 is TGTGCCAGCAGTTCCGGGCATAATGGGGGAATTGGAGGCTACACCTTC.

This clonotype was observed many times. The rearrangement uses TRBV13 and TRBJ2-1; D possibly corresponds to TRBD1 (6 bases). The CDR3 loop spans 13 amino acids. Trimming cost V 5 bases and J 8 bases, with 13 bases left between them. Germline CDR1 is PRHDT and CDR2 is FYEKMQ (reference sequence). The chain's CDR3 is CASSAPGTYEQFF. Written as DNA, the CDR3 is TGTGCCAGCAGCGCCCCGGGGACATATGAGCAGTTCTTC.

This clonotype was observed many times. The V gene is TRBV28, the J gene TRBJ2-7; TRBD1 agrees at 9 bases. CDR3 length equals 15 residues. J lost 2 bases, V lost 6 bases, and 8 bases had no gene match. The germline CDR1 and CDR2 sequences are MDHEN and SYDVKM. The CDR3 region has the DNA TGTGCCAGCAGAAAAAGGACAGGGGATACCTACGAGCAGTACTTC. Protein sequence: CASRKRTGDTYEQYF.

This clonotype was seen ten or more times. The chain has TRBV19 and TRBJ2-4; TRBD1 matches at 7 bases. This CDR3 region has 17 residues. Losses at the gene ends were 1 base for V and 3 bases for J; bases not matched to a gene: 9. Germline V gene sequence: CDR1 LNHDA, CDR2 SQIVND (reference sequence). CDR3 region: CASSIVGGQASKNIQYF. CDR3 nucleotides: TGTGCCAGTAGTATAGTCGGAGGACAGGCCAGCAAAAACATTCAGTACTTC.

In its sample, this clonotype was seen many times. The CDR3 sequence: CASGKTEAFF. CDR3 nucleotide sequence: TGTGCCAGCGGGAAAACTGAAGCTTTCTTT. V is TRBV6-5 and J is TRBJ1-1, with unresolved D. Trimming removed 8 bases from V and 5 bases from J, with 6 bases in between. The CDR3 has 10 amino acids. CDR1 is MNHEY and CDR2 is SVGAGI in the germline V gene.

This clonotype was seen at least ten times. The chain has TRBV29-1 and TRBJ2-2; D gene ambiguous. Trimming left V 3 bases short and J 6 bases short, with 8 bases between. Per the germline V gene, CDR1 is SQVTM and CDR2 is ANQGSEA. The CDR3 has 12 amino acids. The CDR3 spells CSVEGLAGELFF. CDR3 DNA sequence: TGCAGCGTTGAGGGGTTGGCCGGGGAGCTGTTTTTT.

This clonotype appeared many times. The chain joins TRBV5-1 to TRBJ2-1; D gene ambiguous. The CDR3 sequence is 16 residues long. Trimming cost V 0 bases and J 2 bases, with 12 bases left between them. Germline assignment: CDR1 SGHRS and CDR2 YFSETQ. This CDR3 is CASSLALQIAYNEQFF. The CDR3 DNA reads TGCGCCAGCAGCTTGGCCCTGCAAATAGCCTACAATGAGCAGTTCTTC.

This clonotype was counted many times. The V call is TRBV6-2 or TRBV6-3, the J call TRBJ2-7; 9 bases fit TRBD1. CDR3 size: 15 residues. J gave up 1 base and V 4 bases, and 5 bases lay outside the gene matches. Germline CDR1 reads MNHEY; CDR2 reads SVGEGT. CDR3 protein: CASSSGQGFSYEQYF. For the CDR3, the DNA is TGTGCCAGCAGTTCCGGACAGGGGTTTTCCTACGAGCAGTACTTC.

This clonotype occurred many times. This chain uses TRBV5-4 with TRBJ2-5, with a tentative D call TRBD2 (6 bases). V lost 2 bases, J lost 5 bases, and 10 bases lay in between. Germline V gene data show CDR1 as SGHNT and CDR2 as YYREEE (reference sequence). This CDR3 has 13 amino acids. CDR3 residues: CASSFRAGETQYF. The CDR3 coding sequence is TGTGCCAGCAGCTTTCGGGCGGGGGAGACCCAGTACTTC. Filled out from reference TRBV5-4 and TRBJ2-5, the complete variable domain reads ETGVTQSPTHLIKTRGQQVTLRCSSQSGHNTVSWYQQALGQGPQFIFQYYREEENGRGNFPPRFSGLQFPNYSSELNVNALELDDSALYLCASSFRAGETQYFGPGTRLLVL.

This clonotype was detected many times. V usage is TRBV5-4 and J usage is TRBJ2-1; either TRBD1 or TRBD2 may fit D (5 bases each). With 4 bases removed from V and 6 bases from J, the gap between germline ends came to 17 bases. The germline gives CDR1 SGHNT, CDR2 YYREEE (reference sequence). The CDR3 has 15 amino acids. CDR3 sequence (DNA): TGTGCCAGCAGCCCCCCGGGACCTAAGGGCAATGAGCAGTTCTTC. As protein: CASSPPGPKGNEQFF.

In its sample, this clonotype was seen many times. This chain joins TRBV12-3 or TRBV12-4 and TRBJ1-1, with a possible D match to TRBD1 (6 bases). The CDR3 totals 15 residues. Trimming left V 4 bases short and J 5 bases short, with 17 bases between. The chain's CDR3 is CASSSLGQLRTEAFF. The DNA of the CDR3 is TGTGCCAGCAGTTCCCTAGGACAGTTACGGACTGAAGCTTTCTTT.

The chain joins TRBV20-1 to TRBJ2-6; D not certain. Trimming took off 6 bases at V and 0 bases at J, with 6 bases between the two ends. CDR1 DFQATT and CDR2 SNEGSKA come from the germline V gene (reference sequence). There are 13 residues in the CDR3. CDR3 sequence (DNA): TGCAGTGCGACCACCTCTGGGGCCAACGTCCTGACTTTC. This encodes CSATTSGANVLTF.

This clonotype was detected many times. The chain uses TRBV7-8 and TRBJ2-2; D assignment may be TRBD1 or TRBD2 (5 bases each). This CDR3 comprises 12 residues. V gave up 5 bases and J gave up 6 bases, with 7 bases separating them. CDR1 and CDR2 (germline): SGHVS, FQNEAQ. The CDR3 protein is CASSLGAGELFF. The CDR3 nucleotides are TGTGCCAGCAGCCTGGGGGCCGGGGAGCTGTTTTTT.

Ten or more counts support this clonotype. In nucleotides, the CDR3 is TGTGCCATCAGTGAAGATAAGAATATAGCCAAAAACATTCAGTACTTC. Translation gives CAISEDKNIAKNIQYF. The chain couples TRBV10-3 to TRBJ2-4; D is unresolved. The V gene lost 3 bases and the J gene lost 0 bases, with 12 bases spanning the gap. The length of the CDR3 is 16 residues. Germline V gene sequence: CDR1 ENHRY, CDR2 SYGVKD.